This TCR beta chain was sequenced in a study of blood T cell repertoires in COVID-19. The wider study: The cDNA or gDNA used as material had been derived from T cells, B-cell-depleted T cells, or PBMCs.

In germline, CDR1 is KGHSH, CDR2 LQKENI. V lost 3 bases to trimming and J lost 2 bases, with 12 bases between them. The CDR3 has 15 amino acids. This clone was found once. Assay: immunoSEQ multiplex PCR; the TCRdb copy retains only in-frame clones and omits some. Of 300,000 to 400,000 clones listed, 65% to 90% are singletons. V is TRBV18 and J is TRBJ2-3; TRBD1 might be the D (5 bases). This TCR came from a woman between 40 and 50 years old with acute COVID-19. The sample consisted of PBMCs or T cells enriched from blood (not recorded which). The chain's CDR3 is CASSPLDSLTDTQYF. DNA for the CDR3: TGTGCCAGCTCACCCCTTGACAGCCTCACAGATACGCAGTATTTT.